This TCR beta chain was recorded in a study of regulatory T cells in long-lasting Graves disease. Building the TCR beta libraries relied on iRepertoire HTBI primers, and CDR3 regions underwent Arm-PCR. TCRdb re-called the multiplex PCR reads with MiXCR, one entry per CDR3 protein. In the table there are approximately 400,000 distinct CDR3 sequences, approximately 15% of which are singletons. CDR3 length: 12 residues. Trimming removed 1 base at V and 7 bases at J, with 8 bases between. Germline V lookup: CDR1 SGHVS, CDR2 FQNEAQ. This clonotype was observed at least ten times. Time point noted: newly diagnosed GD, antithyroid drugs for less than 3 months. Extracted RNA from PBMCs served as the source of the TCR library. This same sample was also part of a study on T cells in Graves' hyperthyroidism and ophthalmopathy. According to that study: During a first-round RT-PCR of the TCR CDR3, the HTBI primer set was used. A 13 V-J model separated ophthalmopathy from stable hyperthyroidism.

The sequences come from peripheral blood mononuclear cells (PBMCs), collected at new diagnosis, from a patient treated with antithyroid drugs. V is TRBV7-8 and J is TRBJ2-7; no clear D. This sequence originates from a woman between 40 and 55 years old with Graves disease. In DNA, the CDR3 is TGTGCCAGCAGCTTAGGGGTCCTGGAGCAGTACTTC. Translated, it gives CASSLGVLEQYF.